Following are 27 T cell receptor beta chains from one sample sequenced in a study of blood T cells in healthy people across ages. PCR was performed a second time for about 6 to 12 cycles using a sample-barcoded 5' primer and a J-beta primer mix. MiXCR, applied by TCRdb to the 5' RACE reads, yields one record per CDR3 protein. This table holds hundreds of thousands of distinct CDR3 sequences, around 49% found once. Material: blood. These receptors were taken from a woman in her sixties or seventies in good health.

This clonotype was seen only a few times. The chain links TRBV21-1 to TRBJ2-1. TRBV21-1 counts as a pseudogene. The CDR3 extends over 12 amino acids. CDR3 nucleotides: TGTGCCAGCAGTAAAGGGCGTTTGATCGAGTTCTTC. It specifies CASSKGRLIEFF.

This clonotype was recorded at least ten times. The chain recombines TRBV5-1 with TRBJ2-7, with D tentatively TRBD2 (5 bases). Trimming stripped 0 bases from V and 2 bases from J, with 15 bases between. There are 16 residues in the CDR3. CDR1 and CDR2 from the germline V gene are SGHRS and YFSETQ. The DNA for the CDR3 is TGCGCCAGCAGCTTGGAAGGCGCTAGCTCCGCCTACGAGCAGTACTTC. This gives the protein CASSLEGASSAYEQYF. Drawing the rest from reference TRBV5-1 and TRBJ2-7, the complete variable domain is KAGVTQTPRYLIKTRGQQVTLSCSPISGHRSVSWYQQTPGQGLQFLFEYFSETQRNKGNFPGRFSGRQFSNSRSEMNVSTLELGDSALYLCASSLEGASSAYEQYFGPGTRLTVT.

This clonotype occurred once. The genes are TRBV5-1 and TRBJ2-1; 8 positions match TRBD2. J was trimmed by 8 bases and V by 0 bases; bases with no gene match: 10. CDR1 and CDR2 from the germline V gene are SGHRS and YFSETQ. This CDR3 is 16 amino acids long. The CDR3 is CASSLDPGGTLYEQFF. The CDR3 bases are TGCGCCAGCAGCTTGGACCCGGGAGGGACATTGTATGAGCAGTTCTTC.

Details on this clonotype: At one of its ends the junction is not consistent with the germline gene, which may arise from a read error. J is TRBJ2-1 and V is TRBV7-7; 12 bases match TRBD1. Germline loops: CDR1 SSHAT, CDR2 FNYEAQ (reference sequence). This CDR3 is 16 amino acids long. CDR3 sequence (DNA): TGTGCTAGCAGCTTAGGGGACAGGGGGCACTCCAATGAGCAGTTCTTC. Translating gives CASSLGDRGHSNEQFF.

Comments on this clonotype: A single base separates this from a much larger clone, so it may be a read error. The chain joins TRBV29-1 to TRBJ2-7; the D is unclear. With 4 bases removed from V and 10 bases from J, the gap between germline ends came to 17 bases. The CDR3 consists of 12 residues. Germline assignment: CDR1 SQVTM and CDR2 ANQGSEA. The CDR3 nucleotides read TGCAGCGTTGGGCCAGCCCAAGAGGCCCAGTACTTC. Its protein is CSVGPAQEAQYF.

V gene TRBV20-1 combines with J gene TRBJ2-3; TRBD2 aligns across 7 bases. The trim removed 0 bases at V and 6 bases at J, leaving 18 bases unmatched. CDR1 and CDR2 from the germline V gene are DFQATT and SNEGSKA (reference sequence). The CDR3 spans 18 residues. This chain's CDR3 is CSARDMASGALTWDTQYF. The CDR3 DNA is TGCAGTGCTAGAGATATGGCTAGCGGAGCCCTTACGTGGGATACGCAGTATTTT.

V is TRBV4-2 and J is TRBJ1-4; a weak D match, TRBD1 (5 bases). Germline V gene sequence: CDR1 LGHNA, CDR2 YNFKEQ. Trimming stripped 4 bases from V and 0 bases from J, with 12 bases between. The CDR3 contains 16 residues. The DNA of the CDR3 is TGTGCCAGCAGCCGAGGACACCCAGCAACTAATGAAAAACTGTTTTTT. It is translated as CASSRGHPATNEKLFF.

This chain joins TRBV3-1 and TRBJ1-2; D is perhaps TRBD1 (5 bases). The CDR3 is 13 residues long. Trimming took off 6 bases at V and 4 bases at J, with 12 bases between the two ends. Germline V lookup: CDR1 LGHDT, CDR2 YNNKEL (reference sequence). The CDR3 DNA sequence: TGTGCCAGCAGTCCCAGGGAGAGCTATGGCTACACCTTC. It is translated as CASSPRESYGYTF. The entire variable domain, with the rest obtained from reference TRBV3-1 and TRBJ1-2, is as follows: DTAVSQTPKYLVTQMGNDKSIKCEQNLGHDTMYWYKQDSKKFLKIMFSYNNKELIINETVPNRFSPKSPDKAHLNLHINSLELGDSAVYFCASSPRESYGYTFGSGTRLTVV.

This chain uses TRBV7-2 with TRBJ2-7; D remains unclear. The germline V and J ends were trimmed by 3 bases and 3 bases, with 15 bases remaining between them. CDR1 is SGHTA, CDR2 FQGNSA, per germline. The CDR3 is 15 amino acids. In nucleotides, the CDR3 is TGTGCCAGCAGCTTTAGACAACGGATGAACTACGAGCAGTACTTC. Protein sequence: CASSFRQRMNYEQYF.

The J gene is TRBJ2-1, the V gene TRBV7-3, with TRBD2 matching over 10 bases. The CDR3 is 16 residues long. The V gene's germline CDR1 is SGHTA and CDR2 FQGTGA. Trimming took 8 bases from V and 9 from J; bases not matched to a gene: 16. The CDR3 sequence is CASSRGTSGMWSEQFF. In DNA, the CDR3 is TGTGCCAGCTCCCGAGGCACTAGCGGGATGTGGAGTGAGCAGTTCTTC.

The chain carries TRBV14 and TRBJ2-7; D not certain. The CDR3 sequence is 12 residues long. V lost 7 bases and J lost 4, with 11 bases in between. Per germline, CDR1 SGHDN and CDR2 FVKESK. This CDR3 is CASTPSPYEQYF. The DNA for the CDR3 is TGTGCCAGCACCCCTTCCCCATACGAGCAGTACTTC. Variable domain in full (rest from reference TRBV14 and TRBJ2-7): EAGVTQFPSHSVIEKGQTVTLRCDPISGHDNLYWYRRVMGKEIKFLLHFVKESKQDESGMPNNRFLAERTGGTYSTLKVQPAELEDSGVYFCASTPSPYEQYFGPGTRLTVT.

The chain joins TRBV7-9 to TRBJ2-5, with a tentative D call TRBD2 (7 bases). Looked up from germline, CDR1 is SEHNR and CDR2 is FQNEAQ (reference sequence). The V end was cut by 3 bases, the J end by 2 bases, with 13 bases between. The CDR3 covers 15 residues. The CDR3: CASSFWTRGQETQYF. CDR3 bases: TGTGCCAGCAGCTTCTGGACTAGGGGGCAAGAGACCCAGTACTTC.

This chain joins TRBV12-5 and TRBJ2-1; TRBD2 matches at 10 bases. Germline lookup yields CDR1 LGHNT and CDR2 FRNRAP. Trimming took 6 bases from V and 6 from J; bases not matched to a gene: 8. The CDR3 extends over 15 amino acids. CDR3 amino acids: CASGSLAGVANEQFF. DNA of the CDR3: TGTGCTAGTGGGTCTCTAGCGGGAGTCGCCAATGAGCAGTTCTTC.

The V gene is TRBV12-3 or TRBV12-4, the J gene TRBJ2-4; D is ambiguous. The J call could be wrong; TRBJ2-5 is a better fit for the DNA end. The CDR3 runs 13 residues. In DNA, the CDR3 is TGTGCCAGCAGTCGCAGAGAACAGGAGACCCAGTACTTC. It is translated as CASSRREQETQYF.

This clonotype was seen a few times. The chain links TRBV29-1 to TRBJ2-3; D remains unclear. The CDR3 is 13 residues long. The germline V and J ends were trimmed by 4 bases and 0 bases, with 8 bases remaining between them. Per the germline V gene, CDR1 is SQVTM and CDR2 is ANQGSEA. The CDR3 DNA is TGCAGCGTTGTATCACAGAGCACAGATACGCAGTATTTT. Protein product: CSVVSQSTDTQYF.

The chain has TRBV5-1 and TRBJ2-3; 11 bases are shared with TRBD1. V gave up 0 bases and J gave up 4 bases; unmatched junction bases: 1. The CDR3 extends over 15 amino acids. Looked up from germline, CDR1 is SGHRS and CDR2 is YFSETQ. The CDR3 sequence is CASSLGTGGADTQYF. Here the CDR3 DNA reads TGCGCCAGCAGCTTGGGGACAGGGGGCGCAGATACGCAGTATTTT.

The CDR3 DNA is TGCAGTGCTAGAGATCTTTGGGCTGCAACTAATGAAAAACTGTTTTTT. Translation gives CSARDLWAATNEKLFF. J is TRBJ1-4 and V is TRBV20-1; D is ambiguous. Germline V gene sequence: CDR1 DFQATT, CDR2 SNEGSKA (reference sequence). This CDR3 spans 16 amino acids. V lost 0 bases and J lost 0, with 11 bases in between.

The chain couples TRBV10-3 to TRBJ1-1; D might be TRBD1 (5 bases). Trimming shortened V by 6 bases and J by 7 bases, and 18 bases separated the two germline ends. CDR1 ENHRY and CDR2 SYGVKD come from the germline V gene. CDR3 length: 14 residues. CDR3 DNA: TGTGCCATCAGGCCGGGTGGGACGATCAGTGAAGCTTTCTTT. Its protein product is CAIRPGGTISEAFF.

This chain uses TRBV7-2 with TRBJ2-3; no clear D gene. CDR3 length: 15 amino acids. Germline V gene lookup returns CDR1 SGHTA and CDR2 FQGNSA. The V end was cut by 4 bases, the J end by 2 bases, with 13 bases between. The CDR3, as DNA: TGTGCCAGCAGCTCCCGACTGCAGCACACAGATACGCAGTATTTT. It yields the protein CASSSRLQHTDTQYF. Variable domain in full (rest from reference TRBV7-2 and TRBJ2-3): GAGVSQSPSNKVTEKGKDVELRCDPISGHTALYWYRQSLGQGLEFLIYFQGNSAPDKSGLPSDRFSAERTGGSVSTLTIQRTQQEDSAVYLCASSSRLQHTDTQYFGPGTRLTVL.

The chain carries TRBV7-2 and TRBJ2-1, with 7 positions matching TRBD2. CDR1 is SGHTA, CDR2 FQGNSA, per germline. Trimming took 5 bases from V and 7 from J; bases not matched to a gene: 5. The CDR3 loop spans 13 amino acids. The chain's CDR3 is CASSKGLRNEQFF. For the CDR3, the DNA is TGTGCCAGCAGCAAGGGACTAAGGAATGAGCAGTTCTTC. The complete variable domain, with remaining parts taken from reference TRBV7-2 and TRBJ2-1, reads GAGVSQSPSNKVTEKGKDVELRCDPISGHTALYWYRQSLGQGLEFLIYFQGNSAPDKSGLPSDRFSAERTGGSVSTLTIQRTQQEDSAVYLCASSKGLRNEQFFGPGTRLTVL.

This clonotype was counted between two and nine times. The chain uses TRBV7-3 and TRBJ2-4; D ambiguous. Trimming shortened V by 1 base and J by 6 bases, and 10 bases separated the two germline ends. The CDR3 has 14 amino acids. Germline-derived CDR1 and CDR2 are SGHTA and FQGTGA. The CDR3 spells CASSLRAESNIQYF. CDR3 in DNA: TGTGCCAGCAGCTTAAGGGCAGAGTCAAACATTCAGTACTTC.

The chain has TRBV15 and TRBJ2-1; D perhaps matches TRBD2 (5 bases). CDR1 and CDR2 (germline): LNHNV, YYDKDF (reference sequence). There are 16 residues in the CDR3. Between the trimmed V and J ends, which lost 0 bases and 2 bases, there was a span of 11 bases. The CDR3 sequence is CATSRDEGSAYNEQFF. DNA for the CDR3: TGTGCCACCAGCAGAGATGAAGGTAGCGCCTACAATGAGCAGTTCTTC.

This clonotype was picked up a small number of times. The chain combines TRBV24-1 with TRBJ2-7; D possibly corresponds to TRBD1 (6 bases). Germline lookup yields CDR1 KGHDR and CDR2 SFDVKD. The length of the CDR3 is 16 residues. V was trimmed by 2 bases and J by 2 bases, leaving 15 bases between them. CDR3 sequence: CATSDSPGHGTYEQYF. CDR3 nucleotides: TGTGCCACCAGTGATTCTCCGGGACACGGAACCTACGAGCAGTACTTC.

There are a few counts of this clonotype. V and J are TRBV19 and TRBJ1-2, with D unresolved. Per the germline V gene, CDR1 is LNHDA and CDR2 is SQIVND (reference sequence). The CDR3 has 12 amino acids. Trimming took off 4 bases at V and 8 bases at J, with 11 bases between the two ends. CDR3 DNA sequence: TGTGCCAGTAGTACGTCTTTGTCAGGCTACACCTTC. Its translation is CASSTSLSGYTF.

A word on this clonotype: At one boundary the junction diverges from the germline segment, which might be a read error. The rearrangement uses TRBV5-1 and TRBJ2-5; TRBD1 matches at 9 bases. In germline, CDR1 is SGHRS, CDR2 YFSETQ. This CDR3 spans 16 amino acids. The CDR3 region has the DNA TGCGCCAGCAGAACTACCGGGACAGGGAATGGAGAGGCCCAGTACTTC. Translation: CASRTTGTGNGEAQYF.

This clonotype was detected a few times. This chain links TRBV10-3 with TRBJ2-5; 9 bases agree with TRBD1. V lost 5 bases to trimming and J lost 4 bases; unmatched junction nucleotides: 8. Germline loops: CDR1 ENHRY, CDR2 SYGVKD. The CDR3 is 15 amino acids. The CDR3 DNA reads TGTGCCATCAGTAATACCGGGACAGGGATAGAGACCCAGTACTTC. The encoded protein is CAISNTGTGIETQYF.

The V and J genes are TRBV27 and TRBJ2-1; 9 bases are a match to TRBD2. Germline assignment: CDR1 MNHEY and CDR2 SMNVEV (reference sequence). Trimming removed 5 bases from V and 7 bases from J; junction bases left unmatched: 12. This CDR3 has 16 amino acids. CDR3 sequence reads: CASSPRSGSGTNEQFF. DNA for the CDR3: TGTGCCAGCAGTCCCCGTAGCGGGAGCGGTACAAATGAGCAGTTCTTC.